The 16 T cell receptor beta chains given below trace back to one sample, sequenced in a study of T-cell memory formation after mild COVID-19 (dated by TCRdb to the early 2020s). The library relied on 5' RACE. The sequencer was an Illumina NovaSeq 6000. TCRdb trimmed public reads at Q25 via fastp, called clones via MiXCR and kept in-frame beta chains. Rows are unified per CDR3 protein, each entry keeping the most common DNA and genes. The sample table contains under 550,000 distinct CDR3 sequences; only one count was recorded for 15% to 20% of them. Roughly 12% of the sample lies in the top ten. Sequencing was carried out using PBMCs or a T cell subset sorted from them (not recorded which). Receptor source: an adult woman who had mild COVID-19 (a few samples of this study predate the infection). The sample titles of this study are shuffled in the database, so cell type and time point are left out; the donor was told from shared clones.

This clonotype was counted between two and nine times. The V and J genes are TRBV10-3 and TRBJ1-2; a possible D gene is TRBD1 (6 bases). CDR3 length equals 12 residues. Germline CDR1 is ENHRY and CDR2 is SYGVKD. V was cut by 10 bases and J by 3 bases, with 12 bases left in between. The CDR3, as DNA: TGTGCCACCAGGGACATCTACTATGGCTACACCTTC. Amino acid sequence: CATRDIYYGYTF.

This clonotype was seen a handful of times. CDR3 sequence (DNA): TGTGCCAGCTCACCTCTAGCGGGAGATCTCACAGATACGCAGTATTTT. This codes for CASSPLAGDLTDTQYF. J is TRBJ2-3 and V is TRBV18, with 10 bases identical to TRBD2. Trimming took 3 bases from V and 2 from J; bases not matched to a gene: 5. CDR1 and CDR2 from the germline V gene are KGHSH and LQKENI. The CDR3 runs 16 residues.

The V and J genes are TRBV10-3 and TRBJ2-1; a possible D gene is TRBD2 (5 bases). The ends were cut back, 4 bases at V and 0 bases at J, with 19 bases in the middle. CDR3 size: 18 residues. In germline, CDR1 is ENHRY, CDR2 SYGVKD. CDR3 protein: CAISVPPHSVSSYNEQFF. The CDR3 nucleotides read TGTGCCATCAGTGTCCCCCCCCATAGCGTTAGCTCCTACAATGAGCAGTTCTTC.

V gene TRBV29-1 combines with J gene TRBJ1-2; D might be TRBD1 (6 bases). Germline V gene lookup returns CDR1 SQVTM and CDR2 ANQGSEA. Trimming stripped 6 bases from V and 4 bases from J, with 12 bases between. CDR3 length: 12 amino acids. CDR3 nucleotides: TGCAGCGTGCACGGGACACTCTATGGCTACACCTTC. It is translated as CSVHGTLYGYTF.

This clonotype has only a few counts. This chain connects TRBV12-3 or TRBV12-4 to TRBJ1-1, with D tentatively TRBD1 (6 bases). V lost 6 bases and J lost 1, with 12 bases in between. The CDR3 consists of 14 residues. CDR3 coding DNA: TGTGCCAGCAGGCGGACGACAGGGAACACTGAAGCTTTCTTT. Its protein is CASRRTTGNTEAFF.

A few counts support this clonotype. The V call is TRBV10-3, the J call TRBJ1-2; TRBD1 might be the D (6 bases). Trimming removed 2 bases at V and 13 bases at J, with 17 bases between. CDR1 is ENHRY and CDR2 is SYGVKD in the germline V gene. This CDR3 contains 13 residues. The chain's CDR3 is CAISEGTPFSLTF. The CDR3 DNA follows: TGTGCCATCAGTGAGGGGACACCCTTTTCACTCACCTTC.

This clonotype has just a few counts. The J gene is TRBJ2-5, the V gene TRBV20-1; 9 bases are shared with TRBD1. The germline V gene encodes CDR1 DFQATT and CDR2 SNEGSKA (reference sequence). There are 11 residues in the CDR3. The ends lost 6 bases at V and 5 bases at J; junction bases unmatched: 1. In DNA form, the CDR3 reads TGCAGTGCAGGACAGGGGGAGACCCAGTACTTC. It translates to CSAGQGETQYF.

This clonotype was seen more than once but under ten times. This chain links TRBV5-1 with TRBJ2-7, with 9 nucleotides matching TRBD1. V was clipped by 2 bases and J by 0 bases; unmatched bases: 3. Germline lookup yields CDR1 SGHRS and CDR2 YFSETQ. There are 15 residues in the CDR3. In nucleotides, the CDR3 is TGCGCCAGCAGCTTTAGGACAGGGGTCTCCTACGAGCAGTACTTC. Translated: CASSFRTGVSYEQYF.

This clonotype was found many times. V gene TRBV14 combines with J gene TRBJ2-1, with D tentatively TRBD1 (6 bases). The CDR3 has 13 residues. With 5 bases removed from V and 4 bases from J, the gap between germline ends came to 9 bases. CDR1 is SGHDN, CDR2 FVKESK, per germline. The CDR3 loop is CASSSQGYNEQFF. The CDR3 DNA sequence: TGTGCCAGCAGCTCACAGGGTTACAATGAGCAGTTCTTC.

The chain carries TRBV20-1 and TRBJ1-4, with TRBD1 identical over 7 bases. J lost 0 bases, V lost 5 bases, and 0 bases had no gene match. This CDR3 region has 13 residues. From germline, CDR1 is DFQATT and CDR2 SNEGSKA (reference sequence). The CDR3 sequence is CSAGTATNEKLFF. The DNA of the CDR3 is TGCAGTGCTGGGACAGCAACTAATGAAAAACTGTTTTTT.

This clonotype has a count of ten or more. The chain couples TRBV5-1 to TRBJ2-3; D possibly corresponds to TRBD2 (5 bases). Between the trimmed V and J ends, which lost 0 bases and 6 bases, there was a span of 8 bases. Germline V CDR1 and CDR2: SGHRS, YFSETQ. This CDR3 is built from 13 residues. CDR3 protein: CASSLEGGDTQYF. In DNA, the CDR3 is TGCGCCAGCAGCTTGGAGGGCGGGGATACGCAGTATTTT.

V gene TRBV24-1 combines with J gene TRBJ1-5, with 9 bases fitting TRBD1. Germline CDR1 KGHDR, CDR2 SFDVKD. J was trimmed by 1 base and V by 4 bases; bases with no gene match: 7. The CDR3 has 17 residues. The CDR3 protein is CATSDPGQGLSNQPQHF. The CDR3 DNA reads TGTGCCACCAGTGACCCTGGACAGGGGTTGAGCAATCAGCCCCAGCATTTT.

This clonotype was seen many times. V usage is TRBV10-3 and J usage is TRBJ2-7; D perhaps matches TRBD1 (6 bases). CDR3 size: 14 residues. Trimming shortened V by 8 bases and J by 0 bases, and 14 bases separated the two germline ends. CDR1 ENHRY and CDR2 SYGVKD come from the germline V gene. CDR3 in DNA: TGTGCCATCTCCACAGGGACGAGCTCCTACGAGCAGTACTTC. As protein: CAISTGTSSYEQYF.

The rearrangement joins TRBV12-3 or TRBV12-4 to TRBJ2-3; D perhaps matches TRBD1 (6 bases). V shed 6 bases and J shed 5 bases, with 15 bases lying between them. CDR3 length equals 14 residues. The CDR3 sequence is CASRRLGRGDTQYF. CDR3 DNA sequence: TGTGCCAGCAGGAGGCTGGGCAGGGGAGATACGCAGTATTTT.

The genes are TRBV18 and TRBJ2-3; 14 bases agree with TRBD2. CDR1 is KGHSH and CDR2 is LQKENI in the germline V gene. This CDR3 has 18 residues. Germline trimming cut 3 bases from V and 4 bases from J; bases unmatched to any gene: 9. The CDR3 DNA reads as TGTGCCAGCTCACCCGGACTAGCGGGGGGCCCTTATCCAGATACGCAGTATTTT. Its protein product is CASSPGLAGGPYPDTQYF.

This chain joins TRBV12-3 or TRBV12-4 and TRBJ1-2; TRBD1 is a possible D gene (5 bases). This CDR3 spans 12 amino acids. V lost 4 bases and J 5 bases, leaving 8 bases between the germline ends. The CDR3 is CASSYRFYGYTF. The CDR3 DNA is TGTGCCAGCAGTTACAGGTTTTATGGCTACACCTTC.